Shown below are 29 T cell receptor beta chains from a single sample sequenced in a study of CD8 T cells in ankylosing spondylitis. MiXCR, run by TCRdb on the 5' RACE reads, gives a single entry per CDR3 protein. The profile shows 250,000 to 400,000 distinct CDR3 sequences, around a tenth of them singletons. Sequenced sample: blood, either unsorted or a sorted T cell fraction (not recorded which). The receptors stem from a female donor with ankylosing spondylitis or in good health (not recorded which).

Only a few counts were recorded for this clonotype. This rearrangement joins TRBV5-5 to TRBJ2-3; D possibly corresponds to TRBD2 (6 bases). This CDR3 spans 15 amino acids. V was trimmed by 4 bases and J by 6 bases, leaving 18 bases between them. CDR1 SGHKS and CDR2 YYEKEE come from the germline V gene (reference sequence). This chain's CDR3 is CASSLEGNPGDTQYF. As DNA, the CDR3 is TGTGCCAGCAGCCTGGAGGGAAATCCAGGGGATACGCAGTATTTT.

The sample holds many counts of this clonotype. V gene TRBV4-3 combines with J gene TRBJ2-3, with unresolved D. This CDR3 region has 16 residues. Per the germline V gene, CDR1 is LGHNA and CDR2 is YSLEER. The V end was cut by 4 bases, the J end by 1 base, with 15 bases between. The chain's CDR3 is CASSLSGQMGTDTQYF. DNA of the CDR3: TGCGCCAGCAGCCTTTCTGGGCAAATGGGCACAGATACGCAGTATTTT.

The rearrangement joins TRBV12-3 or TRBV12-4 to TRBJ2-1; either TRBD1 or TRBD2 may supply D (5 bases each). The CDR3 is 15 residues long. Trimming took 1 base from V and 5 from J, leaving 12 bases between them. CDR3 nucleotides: TGTGCCAGCAGTTTAGGAGGGACCCATAACAATGAGCAGTTCTTC. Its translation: CASSLGGTHNNEQFF.

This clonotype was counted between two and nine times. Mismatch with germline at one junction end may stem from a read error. The CDR3 region has the DNA TGTGCTAGCAGCTTAAGTAGGGGCAGGTGGAACACTGAAGCTTTCTTT. This gives the protein CASSLSRGRWNTEAFF. This sequence joins TRBV7-7 and TRBJ1-1; D is possibly TRBD1 (5 bases). CDR3 length: 16 amino acids. The V gene's germline CDR1 is SSHAT and CDR2 FNYEAQ (reference sequence).

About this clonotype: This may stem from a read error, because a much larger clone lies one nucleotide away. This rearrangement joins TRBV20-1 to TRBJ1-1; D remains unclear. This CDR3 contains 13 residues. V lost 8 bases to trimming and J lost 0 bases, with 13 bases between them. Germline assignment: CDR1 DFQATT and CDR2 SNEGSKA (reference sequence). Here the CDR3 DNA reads TGCAGTCGGCACGGATACATGAACACTGAAGCTTTCTTT. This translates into CSRHGYMNTEAFF.

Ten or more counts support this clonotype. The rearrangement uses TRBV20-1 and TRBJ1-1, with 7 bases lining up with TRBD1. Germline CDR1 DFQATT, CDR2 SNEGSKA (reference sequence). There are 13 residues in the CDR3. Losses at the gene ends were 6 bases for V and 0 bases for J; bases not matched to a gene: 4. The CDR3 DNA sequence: TGCAGTGCATTAGACAGGGTGAACACTGAAGCTTTCTTT. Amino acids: CSALDRVNTEAFF.

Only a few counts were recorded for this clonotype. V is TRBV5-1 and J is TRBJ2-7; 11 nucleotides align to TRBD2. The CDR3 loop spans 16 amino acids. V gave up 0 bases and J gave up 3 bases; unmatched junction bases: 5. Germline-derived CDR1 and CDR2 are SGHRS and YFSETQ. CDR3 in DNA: TGCGCCAGCAGCTTGGGCGGCCTAGCGGGGGGCTACGAGCAGTACTTC. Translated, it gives CASSLGGLAGGYEQYF.

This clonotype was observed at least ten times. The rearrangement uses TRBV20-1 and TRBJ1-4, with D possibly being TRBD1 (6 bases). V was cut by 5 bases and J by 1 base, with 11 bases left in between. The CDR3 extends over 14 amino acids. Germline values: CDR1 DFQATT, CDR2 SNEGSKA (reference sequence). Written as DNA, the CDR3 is TGCAGTGCTCCGAACAGGGTAACTAATGAAAAACTGTTTTTT. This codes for CSAPNRVTNEKLFF.

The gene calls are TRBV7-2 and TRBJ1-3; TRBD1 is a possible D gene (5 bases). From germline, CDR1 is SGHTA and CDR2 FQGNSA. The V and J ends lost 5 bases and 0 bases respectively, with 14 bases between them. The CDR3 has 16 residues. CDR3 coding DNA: TGTGCCAGCAGCGTGGAGGGACGAAGCTCTGGAAACACCATATATTTT. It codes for CASSVEGRSSGNTIYF.

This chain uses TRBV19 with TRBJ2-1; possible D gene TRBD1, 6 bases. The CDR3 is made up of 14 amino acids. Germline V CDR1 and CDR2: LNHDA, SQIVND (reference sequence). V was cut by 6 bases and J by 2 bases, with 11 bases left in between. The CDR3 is CASRGQLPYNEQFF. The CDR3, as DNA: TGTGCCAGTAGAGGACAGTTGCCCTACAATGAGCAGTTCTTC.

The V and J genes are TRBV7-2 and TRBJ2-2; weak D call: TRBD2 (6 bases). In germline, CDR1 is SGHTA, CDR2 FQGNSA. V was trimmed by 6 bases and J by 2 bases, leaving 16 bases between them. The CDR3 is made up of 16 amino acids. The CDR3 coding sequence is TGTGCCAGCAGAATTAGTGGGGGAGGAAACACCGGGGAGCTGTTTTTT. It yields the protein CASRISGGGNTGELFF. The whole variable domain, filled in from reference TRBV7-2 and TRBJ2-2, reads GAGVSQSPSNKVTEKGKDVELRCDPISGHTALYWYRQSLGQGLEFLIYFQGNSAPDKSGLPSDRFSAERTGGSVSTLTIQRTQQEDSAVYLCASRISGGGNTGELFFGEGSRLTVL.

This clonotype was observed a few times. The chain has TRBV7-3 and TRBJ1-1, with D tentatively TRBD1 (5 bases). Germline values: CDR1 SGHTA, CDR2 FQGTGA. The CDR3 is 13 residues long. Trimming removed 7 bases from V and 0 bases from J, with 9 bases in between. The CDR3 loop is CASKRGMNTEAFF. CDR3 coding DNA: TGTGCCAGCAAACGGGGGATGAACACTGAAGCTTTCTTT. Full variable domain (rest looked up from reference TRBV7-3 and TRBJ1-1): GAGVSQTPSNKVTEKGKYVELRCDPISGHTALYWYRQSLGQGPEFLIYFQGTGAADDSGLPNDRFFAVRPEGSVSTLKIQRTERGDSAVYLCASKRGMNTEAFFGQGTRLTVV.

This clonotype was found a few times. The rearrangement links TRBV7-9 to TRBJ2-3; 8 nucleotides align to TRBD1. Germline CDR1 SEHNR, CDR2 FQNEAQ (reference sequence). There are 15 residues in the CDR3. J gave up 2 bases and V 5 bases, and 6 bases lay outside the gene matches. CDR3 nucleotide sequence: TGTGCCAGCAGCCACCGGGACAGGTACACAGATACGCAGTATTTT. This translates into CASSHRDRYTDTQYF.

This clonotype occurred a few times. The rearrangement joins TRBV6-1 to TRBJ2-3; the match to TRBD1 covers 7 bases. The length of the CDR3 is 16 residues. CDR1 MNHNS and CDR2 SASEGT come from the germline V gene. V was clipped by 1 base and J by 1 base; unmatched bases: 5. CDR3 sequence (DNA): TGTGCCAGCAGTGAAGTAAGGGACAGTGGCACAGATACGCAGTATTTT. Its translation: CASSEVRDSGTDTQYF.

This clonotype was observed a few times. CDR3 coding DNA: TGTGCCACCAGTGACTTTACAGGGGAAGAGACCCAGTACTTC. Protein product: CATSDFTGEETQYF. The chain employs TRBV24-1 and TRBJ2-5; TRBD1 aligns across 7 bases. This CDR3 region has 14 residues. CDR1 and CDR2 from the germline V gene are KGHDR and SFDVKD. The V segment lost 4 bases and the J segment 3 bases; nucleotides outside the gene matches: 4.

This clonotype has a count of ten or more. CDR3 loop: CASTGEQGGSQPQHF. The CDR3 coding sequence is TGTGCCAGCACCGGGGAGCAGGGGGGTAGTCAGCCCCAGCATTTT. V is TRBV7-8 and J is TRBJ1-5, with 7 bases matching TRBD1. Per germline, CDR1 SGHVS and CDR2 FQNEAQ. J lost 6 bases, V lost 7 bases, and 12 bases had no gene match. This CDR3 is 15 amino acids long.

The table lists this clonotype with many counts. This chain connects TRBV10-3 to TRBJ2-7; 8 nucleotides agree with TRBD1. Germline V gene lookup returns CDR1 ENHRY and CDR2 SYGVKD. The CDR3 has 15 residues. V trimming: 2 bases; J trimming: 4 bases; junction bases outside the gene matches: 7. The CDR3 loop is CAISEGAGGRYEQYF. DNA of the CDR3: TGTGCCATCAGTGAGGGAGCAGGGGGCCGATACGAGCAGTACTTC.

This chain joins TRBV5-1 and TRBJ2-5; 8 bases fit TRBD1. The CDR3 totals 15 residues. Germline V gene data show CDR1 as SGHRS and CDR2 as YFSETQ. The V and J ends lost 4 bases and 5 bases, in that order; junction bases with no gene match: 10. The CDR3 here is CASSKQTGVVETQYF. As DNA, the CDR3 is TGCGCCAGCAGCAAGCAGACAGGGGTAGTGGAGACCCAGTACTTC.

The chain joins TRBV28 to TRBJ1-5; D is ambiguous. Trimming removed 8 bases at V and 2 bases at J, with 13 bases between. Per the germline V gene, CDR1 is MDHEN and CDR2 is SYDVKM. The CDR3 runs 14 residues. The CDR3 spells CASLRRGRNQPQHF. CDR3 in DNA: TGTGCCAGCCTCCGGCGCGGTCGCAATCAGCCCCAGCATTTT.

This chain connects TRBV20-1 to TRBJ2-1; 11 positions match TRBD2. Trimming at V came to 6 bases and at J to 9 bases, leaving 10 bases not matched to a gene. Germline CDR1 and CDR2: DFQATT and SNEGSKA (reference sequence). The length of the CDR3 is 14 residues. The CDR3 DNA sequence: TGCAGTGCCGAGGGACTAGCGGTGGTAGTTGAGCAGTTCTTC. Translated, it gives CSAEGLAVVVEQFF.

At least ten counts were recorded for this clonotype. The CDR3 DNA reads as TGTGCCAGCAGTTACTCGGCAGAGGGCATTCAGTACTTC. This sequence encodes CASSYSAEGIQYF. V is TRBV6-6 and J is TRBJ2-4, with D possibly being TRBD2 (5 bases). The germline V gene has CDR1 MNHNY and CDR2 SVGAGI (reference sequence). The germline V and J ends were trimmed by 0 bases and 9 bases, with 9 bases remaining between them. The length of the CDR3 is 13 residues.

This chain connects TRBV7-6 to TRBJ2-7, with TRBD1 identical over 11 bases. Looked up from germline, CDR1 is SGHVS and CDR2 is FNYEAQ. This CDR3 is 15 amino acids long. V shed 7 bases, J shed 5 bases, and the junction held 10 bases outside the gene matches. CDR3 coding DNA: TGTGCCAGCACCCTAGGACAGGGGGCTACCCACGAGCAGTACTTC. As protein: CASTLGQGATHEQYF.

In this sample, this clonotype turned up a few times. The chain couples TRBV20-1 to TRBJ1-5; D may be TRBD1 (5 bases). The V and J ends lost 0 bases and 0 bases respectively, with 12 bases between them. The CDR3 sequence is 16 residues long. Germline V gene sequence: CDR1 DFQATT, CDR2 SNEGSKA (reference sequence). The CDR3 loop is CSARDQTVHSNQPQHF. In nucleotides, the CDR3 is TGCAGTGCTAGAGATCAGACAGTCCATAGCAATCAGCCCCAGCATTTT.

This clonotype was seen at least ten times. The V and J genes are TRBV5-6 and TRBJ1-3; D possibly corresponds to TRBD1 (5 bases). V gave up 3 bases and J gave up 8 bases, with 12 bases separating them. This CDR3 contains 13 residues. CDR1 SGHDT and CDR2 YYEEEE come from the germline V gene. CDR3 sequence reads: CASSWSGVDTIYF. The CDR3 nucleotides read TGTGCCAGCAGCTGGTCGGGGGTGGACACCATATATTTT.

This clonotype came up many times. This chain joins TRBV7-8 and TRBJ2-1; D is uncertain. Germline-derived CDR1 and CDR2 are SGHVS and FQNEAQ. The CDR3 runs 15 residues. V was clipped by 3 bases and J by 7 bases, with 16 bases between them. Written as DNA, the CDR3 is TGTGCCAGCAGCTTCGCGCTCACTTTCCCGAATGAGCAGTTCTTC. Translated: CASSFALTFPNEQFF. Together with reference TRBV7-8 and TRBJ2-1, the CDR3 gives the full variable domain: GAGVSQSPRYKVAKRGQDVALRCDPISGHVSLFWYQQALGQGPEFLTYFQNEAQLDKSGLPSDRFFAERPEGSVSTLKIQRTQQEDSAVYLCASSFALTFPNEQFFGPGTRLTVL.

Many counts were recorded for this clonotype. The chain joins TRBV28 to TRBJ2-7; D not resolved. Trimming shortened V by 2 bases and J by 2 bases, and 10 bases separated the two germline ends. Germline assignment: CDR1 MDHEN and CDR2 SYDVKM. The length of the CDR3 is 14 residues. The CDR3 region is CASSLPVMPYEQYF. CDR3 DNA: TGTGCCAGCAGTTTACCAGTTATGCCCTACGAGCAGTACTTC.

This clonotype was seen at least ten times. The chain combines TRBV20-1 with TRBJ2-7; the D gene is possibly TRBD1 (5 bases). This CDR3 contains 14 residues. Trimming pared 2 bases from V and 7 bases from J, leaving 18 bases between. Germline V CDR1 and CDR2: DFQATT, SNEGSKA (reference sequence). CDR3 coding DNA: TGCAGTGCTAGACCAACGGTGCAGGGTGGGGAGCAGTACTTC. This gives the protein CSARPTVQGGEQYF.

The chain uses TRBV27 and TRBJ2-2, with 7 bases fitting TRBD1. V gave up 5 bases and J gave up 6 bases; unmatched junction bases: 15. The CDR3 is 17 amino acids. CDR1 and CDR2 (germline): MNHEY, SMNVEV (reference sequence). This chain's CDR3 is CASSMGRQGTGSGELFF. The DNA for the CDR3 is TGTGCCAGCAGTATGGGACGACAGGGTACGGGTTCCGGGGAGCTGTTTTTT.

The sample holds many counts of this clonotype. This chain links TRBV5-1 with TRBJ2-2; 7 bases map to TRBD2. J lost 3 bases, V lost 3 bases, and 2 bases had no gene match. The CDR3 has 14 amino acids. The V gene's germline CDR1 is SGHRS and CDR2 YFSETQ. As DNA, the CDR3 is TGCGCCAGCAGCTCGGCGGGAGACACCGGGGAGCTGTTTTTT. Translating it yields CASSSAGDTGELFF.